This T cell receptor (beta chain) appears in the sequencing data of a study of blood T cells in healthy people across ages. Alongside a J-beta primer mix, a sample-barcoded 5' primer served in a second PCR lasting about 6 to 12 cycles. TCRdb re-called the 5' RACE reads through MiXCR, storing one row per CDR3 protein. The table lists fewer than 2 million distinct CDR3 sequences, around 42% of them singletons, with roughly 24% in the top ten. Trimming left V 6 bases short and J 8 bases short, with 14 bases between. The CDR3 spans 13 residues. The germline gives CDR1 MNHNS, CDR2 SASEGT. The clonotype originates from a human donor in good health. The chain couples TRBV6-1 to TRBJ2-4, with D hard to call. Sample: blood. The CDR3 reads CASRSPLLDIQYF. The CDR3 nucleotides read TGTGCCAGCAGGAGCCCCCTACTGGACATTCAGTACTTC.